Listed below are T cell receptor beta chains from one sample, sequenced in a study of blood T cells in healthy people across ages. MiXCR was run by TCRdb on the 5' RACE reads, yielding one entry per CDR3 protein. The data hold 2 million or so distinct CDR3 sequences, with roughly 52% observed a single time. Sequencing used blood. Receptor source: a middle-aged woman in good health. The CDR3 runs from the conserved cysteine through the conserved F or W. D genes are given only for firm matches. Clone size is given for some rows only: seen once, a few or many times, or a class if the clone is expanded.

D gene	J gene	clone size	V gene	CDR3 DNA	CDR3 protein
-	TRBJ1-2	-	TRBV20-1	TGCAGGGCTAGAAGAGACTCCGAGGGCTATGGCTACACCTTC	CRARRDSEGYGYTF
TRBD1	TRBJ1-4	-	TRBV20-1	TGCAGTGCTAGAGATGCGGGACAGGGGGCTTGGGAAAAACTGTTTTTT	CSARDAGQGAWEKLFF
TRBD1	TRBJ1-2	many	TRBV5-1	TGTGCCAGCAGCGCGGGACAGGGAGGCTATGGCTACACCTTC	CASSAGQGGYGYTF
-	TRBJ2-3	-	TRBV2	TGTGCCAGCAGGATGGACCGCACAGATACGCAGTATTTT	CASRMDRTDTQYF
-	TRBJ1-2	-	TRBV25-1	TGTGCCAGCAGTGACCTGCACTTCTATGGCTACACCTTC	CASSDLHFYGYTF
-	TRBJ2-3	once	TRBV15	TGTGCCACCAGCAGAGAGCAGTGGGGGGCGGATACGCAGTATTTT	CATSREQWGADTQYF
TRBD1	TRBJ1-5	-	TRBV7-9	TGTGCCAGCAGCTCAGGGGGGGGGCTGGGTCAGCCCCAGCATTTT	CASSSGGGLGQPQHF
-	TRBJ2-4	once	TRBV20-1	TGCAGTAGCCGAGAGCAGAACCTAGCCAAAAACATTCAGTACTTC	CSSREQNLAKNIQYF
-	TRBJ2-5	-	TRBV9	TGTGCCAGCAGCCAAGGGGACATCGGATATGGAGAGACCCAGTACTTC	CASSQGDIGYGETQYF
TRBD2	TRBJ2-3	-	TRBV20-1	TGCAGTGCTAGCGACCCGGCGGGGGGGCGGGTTACAGATACGCAGTATTTT	CSASDPAGGRVTDTQYF
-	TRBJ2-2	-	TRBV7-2	TGTGCCAGCAGCGCAGCAGGACATGGATGGACCGGGGAGCTGTTTTTT	CASSAAGHGWTGELFF
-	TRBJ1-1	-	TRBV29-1	TGCAGCGTTATAGAGGGCACTGAAGCTTTCTTT	CSVIEGTEAFF
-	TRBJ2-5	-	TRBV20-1	TGCAGTGCTACAACCAGGGAAGTCCAAGAGACCCAGTACTTC	CSATTREVQETQYF
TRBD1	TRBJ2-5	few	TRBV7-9	TGTGCCAGCAGCTTGGACAGGGATATAGAGACCCAGTACTTC	CASSLDRDIETQYF
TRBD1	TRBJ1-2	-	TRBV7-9	TGTGCCAGCAGTGGGGGACAGGGCCACTATGGCTACACCTTC	CASSGGQGHYGYTF
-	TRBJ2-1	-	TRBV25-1	TGTGCCAGCAGTGAATTGGGGGGTGGCAATGAGCAGTTCTTC	CASSELGGGNEQFF
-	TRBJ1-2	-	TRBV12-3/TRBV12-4	TGTGCCAGCAGCCCAACAGGGTCCCATGGCTACACCTTC	CASSPTGSHGYTF
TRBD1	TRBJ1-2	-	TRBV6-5	TGTGCCAGCAGCTATTATACAGGGGGCTCGAGCTATGGCTACACCTTC	CASSYYTGGSSYGYTF
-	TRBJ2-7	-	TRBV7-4	TGTGCCAGCAGCTTAAGCCGGGATTGGGACTACGAGCAGTACTTC	CASSLSRDWDYEQYF
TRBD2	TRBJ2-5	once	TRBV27	TGTGCCAGCAGTGCGACTAGCGGGGGGTGGAATGAGCAGTACTTC	CASSATSGGWNEQYF
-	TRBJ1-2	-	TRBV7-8	TGTGCCAGCAGTTTATACAGCAACTATGGCTACACCTTC	CASSLYSNYGYTF
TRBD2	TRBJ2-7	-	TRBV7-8	TGTGCCAGCAGCTCCACGACTGTAGAACTAGCGAAATCTAACGAGCAGTACTTC	CASSSTTVELAKSNEQYF